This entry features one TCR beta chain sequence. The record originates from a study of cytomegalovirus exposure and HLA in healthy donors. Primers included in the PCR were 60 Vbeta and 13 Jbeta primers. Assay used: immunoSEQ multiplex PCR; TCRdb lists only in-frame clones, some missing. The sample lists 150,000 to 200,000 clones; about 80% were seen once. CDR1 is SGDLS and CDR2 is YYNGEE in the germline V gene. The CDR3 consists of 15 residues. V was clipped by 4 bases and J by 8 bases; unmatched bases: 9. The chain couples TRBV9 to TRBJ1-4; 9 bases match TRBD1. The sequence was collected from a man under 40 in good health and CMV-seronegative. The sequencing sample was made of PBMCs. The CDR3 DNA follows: TGTGCCAGCAGCCCAGGACAGGGGCGAGTAGAAAAACTGTTTTTT. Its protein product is CASSPGQGRVEKLFF.